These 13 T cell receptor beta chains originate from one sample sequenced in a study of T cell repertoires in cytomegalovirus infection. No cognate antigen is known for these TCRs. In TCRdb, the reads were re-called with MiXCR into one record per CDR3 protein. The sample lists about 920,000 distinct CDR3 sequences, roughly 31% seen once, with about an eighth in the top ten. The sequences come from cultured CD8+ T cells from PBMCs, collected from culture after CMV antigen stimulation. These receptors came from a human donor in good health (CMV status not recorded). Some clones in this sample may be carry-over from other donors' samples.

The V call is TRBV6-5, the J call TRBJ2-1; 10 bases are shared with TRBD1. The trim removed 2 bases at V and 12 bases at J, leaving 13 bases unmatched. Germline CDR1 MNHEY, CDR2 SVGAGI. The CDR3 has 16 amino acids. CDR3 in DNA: TGTGCCAGCAGTTACCGCTTCGGGACAGGGGAACTTGGGCAGTTCTTC. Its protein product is CASSYRFGTGELGQFF.

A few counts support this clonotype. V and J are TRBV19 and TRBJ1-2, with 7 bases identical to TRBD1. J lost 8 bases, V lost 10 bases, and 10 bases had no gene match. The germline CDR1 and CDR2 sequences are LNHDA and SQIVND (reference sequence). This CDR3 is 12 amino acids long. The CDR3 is CATQTGTGGYTF. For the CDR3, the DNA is TGTGCCACTCAGACAGGGACGGGCGGCTACACCTTC.

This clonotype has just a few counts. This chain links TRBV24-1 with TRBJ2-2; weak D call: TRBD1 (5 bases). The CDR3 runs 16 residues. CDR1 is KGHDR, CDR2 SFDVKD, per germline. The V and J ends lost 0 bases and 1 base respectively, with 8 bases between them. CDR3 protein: CATSDLRTLNTGELFF. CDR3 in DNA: TGTGCCACCAGTGATTTGAGGACACTGAACACCGGGGAGCTGTTTTTT.

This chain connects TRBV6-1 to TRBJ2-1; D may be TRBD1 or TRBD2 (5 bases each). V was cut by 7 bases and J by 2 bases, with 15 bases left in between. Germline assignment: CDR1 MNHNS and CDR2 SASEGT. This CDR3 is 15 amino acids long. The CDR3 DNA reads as TGTGCCAGCATCCTCCGGGACCGCACCTACAATGAGCAGTTCTTC. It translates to CASILRDRTYNEQFF.

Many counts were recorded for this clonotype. The CDR3 region has the DNA TGTGCCAGCACCCGGACAGGGGGCACTGAAGCTTTCTTT. This codes for CASTRTGGTEAFF. The V gene is TRBV12-3 or TRBV12-4, the J gene TRBJ1-1; 10 nucleotides agree with TRBD1. The ends lost 7 bases at V and 4 bases at J; junction bases unmatched: 3. The CDR3 sequence is 13 residues long.

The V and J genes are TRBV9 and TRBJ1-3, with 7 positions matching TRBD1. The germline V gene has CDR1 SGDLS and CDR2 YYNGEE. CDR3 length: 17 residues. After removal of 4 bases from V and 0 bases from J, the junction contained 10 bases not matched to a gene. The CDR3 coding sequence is TGTGCCAGCAGCCTTCACCCCGGGACAGTCTCTGGAAACACCATATATTTT. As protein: CASSLHPGTVSGNTIYF.

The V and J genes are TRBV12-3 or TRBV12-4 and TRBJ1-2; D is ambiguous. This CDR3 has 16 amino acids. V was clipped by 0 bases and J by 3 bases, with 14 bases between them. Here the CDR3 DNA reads TGTGCCAGCAGTTTAGCGCTCGTAGGGAGAGACTATGGCTACACCTTC. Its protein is CASSLALVGRDYGYTF.

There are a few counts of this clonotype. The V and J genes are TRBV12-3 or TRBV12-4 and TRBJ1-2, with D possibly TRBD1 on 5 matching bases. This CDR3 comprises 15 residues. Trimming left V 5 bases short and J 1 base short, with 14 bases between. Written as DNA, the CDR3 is TGTGCCAGCAGTGCTTACGGGGGGTATAACTATGGCTACACCTTC. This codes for CASSAYGGYNYGYTF.

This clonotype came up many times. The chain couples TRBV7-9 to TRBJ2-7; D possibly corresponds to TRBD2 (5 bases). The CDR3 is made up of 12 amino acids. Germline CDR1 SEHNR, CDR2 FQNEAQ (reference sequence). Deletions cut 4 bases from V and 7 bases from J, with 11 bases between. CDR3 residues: CASSYPRREQYF. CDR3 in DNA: TGTGCCAGCAGCTATCCAAGGAGGGAGCAGTACTTC.

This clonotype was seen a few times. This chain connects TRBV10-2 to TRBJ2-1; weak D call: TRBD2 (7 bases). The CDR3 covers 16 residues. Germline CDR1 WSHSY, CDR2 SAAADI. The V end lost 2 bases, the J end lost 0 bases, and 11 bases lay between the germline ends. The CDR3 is CASSEGEGGSYNEQFF. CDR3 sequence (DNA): TGCGCCAGCAGTGAGGGGGAGGGGGGCTCCTACAATGAGCAGTTCTTC.

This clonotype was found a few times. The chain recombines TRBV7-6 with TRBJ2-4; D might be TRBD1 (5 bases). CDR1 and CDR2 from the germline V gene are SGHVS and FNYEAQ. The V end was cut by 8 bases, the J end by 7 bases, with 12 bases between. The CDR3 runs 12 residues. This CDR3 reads CASRRGENIQYF. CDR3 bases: TGTGCCAGCCGAAGGGGCGAGAACATTCAGTACTTC.

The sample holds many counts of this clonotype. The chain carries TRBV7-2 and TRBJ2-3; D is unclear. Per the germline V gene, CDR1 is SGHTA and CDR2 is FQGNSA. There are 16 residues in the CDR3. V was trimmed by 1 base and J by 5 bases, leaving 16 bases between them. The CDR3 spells CASSLGPTGRGDTQYF. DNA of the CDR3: TGTGCCAGCAGCTTAGGGCCCACTGGCCGTGGAGATACGCAGTATTTT.

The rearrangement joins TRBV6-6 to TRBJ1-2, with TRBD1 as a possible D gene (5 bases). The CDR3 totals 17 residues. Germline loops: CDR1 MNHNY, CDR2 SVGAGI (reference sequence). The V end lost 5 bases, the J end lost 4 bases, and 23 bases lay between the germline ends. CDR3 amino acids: CASSPRDGKSSLYGYTF. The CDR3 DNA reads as TGTGCCAGCAGTCCCAGGGACGGAAAGTCCAGTCTCTATGGCTACACCTTC.